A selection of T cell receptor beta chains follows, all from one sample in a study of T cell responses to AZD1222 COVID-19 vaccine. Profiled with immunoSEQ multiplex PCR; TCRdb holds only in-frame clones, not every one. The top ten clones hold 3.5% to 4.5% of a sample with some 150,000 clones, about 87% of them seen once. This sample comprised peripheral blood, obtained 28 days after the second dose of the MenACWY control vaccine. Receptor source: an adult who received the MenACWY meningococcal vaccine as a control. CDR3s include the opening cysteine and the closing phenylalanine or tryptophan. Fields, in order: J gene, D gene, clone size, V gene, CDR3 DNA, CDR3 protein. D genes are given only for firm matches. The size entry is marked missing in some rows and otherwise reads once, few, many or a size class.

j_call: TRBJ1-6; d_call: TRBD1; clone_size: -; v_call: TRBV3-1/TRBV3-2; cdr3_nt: TGTGCCAGCAGCCAAGCCGGACAGGGTGGTAATTCACCCCTCCACTTT; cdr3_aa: CASSQAGQGGNSPLHF
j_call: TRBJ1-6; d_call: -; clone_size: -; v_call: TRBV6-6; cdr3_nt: TGTGCCAGCAGTCACCGACAAGCTCGCGGTCTGGCACCCCTCCACTTT; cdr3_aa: CASSHRQARGLAPLHF
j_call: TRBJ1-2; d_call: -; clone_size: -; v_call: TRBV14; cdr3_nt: TGTGCCAGCAGCCCTAACTTCGGACAGCATTTCTATGGCTACACCTTC; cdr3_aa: CASSPNFGQHFYGYTF
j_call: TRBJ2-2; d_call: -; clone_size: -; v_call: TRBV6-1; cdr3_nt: TGTGCCAGCAGTGAAGTCCCGTGGGAGACCGGGGAGCTGTTTTTT; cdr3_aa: CASSEVPWETGELFF
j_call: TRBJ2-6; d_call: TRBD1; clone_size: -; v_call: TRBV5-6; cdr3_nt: TGTGCCAGCGGAAGGGACAGGGGGCACTCTGGGGCCAACGTCCTGACTTTC; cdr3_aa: CASGRDRGHSGANVLTF
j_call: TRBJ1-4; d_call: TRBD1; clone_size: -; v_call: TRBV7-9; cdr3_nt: TGTGCCAGCAGCTTAGCGCAGGGGGCGGCTAATGAAAAACTGTTTTTT; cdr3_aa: CASSLAQGAANEKLFF
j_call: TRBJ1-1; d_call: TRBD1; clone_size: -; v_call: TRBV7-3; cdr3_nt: TGTGCCAGCAGCCCGACAGGGCCGCAGGGGAACACTGAAGCTTTCTTT; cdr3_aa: CASSPTGPQGNTEAFF
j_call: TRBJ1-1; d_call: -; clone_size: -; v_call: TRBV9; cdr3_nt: TGTGCCAGCAGTAGGACGGTTGTTAACACTGAAGCTTTCTTT; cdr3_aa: CASSRTVVNTEAFF
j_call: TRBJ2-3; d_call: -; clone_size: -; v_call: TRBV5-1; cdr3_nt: TGCGCCAGCAGCTCCGAGGTCGACACAGATACGCAGTATTTT; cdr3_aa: CASSSEVDTDTQYF
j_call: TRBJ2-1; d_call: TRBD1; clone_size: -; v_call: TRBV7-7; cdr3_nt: TGTGCCAGCAGCTTAGACAGGGGCTCCTACAATGAGCAGTTCTTC; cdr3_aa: CASSLDRGSYNEQFF
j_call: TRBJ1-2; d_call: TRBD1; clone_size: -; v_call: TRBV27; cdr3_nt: TGTGCCAGCAGTTCCTCGACAGGGGGCGACTATGGCTACACCTTC; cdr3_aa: CASSSSTGGDYGYTF
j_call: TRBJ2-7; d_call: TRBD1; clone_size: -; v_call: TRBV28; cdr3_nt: TGTGCCAGCAGTTACGGGACAGATGGCTACGAGCAGTACTTC; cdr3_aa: CASSYGTDGYEQYF
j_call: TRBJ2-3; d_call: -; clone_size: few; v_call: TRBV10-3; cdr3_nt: TGTGCCATCAGTGATGATACAGGGATGGATACGCAGTATTTT; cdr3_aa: CAISDDTGMDTQYF
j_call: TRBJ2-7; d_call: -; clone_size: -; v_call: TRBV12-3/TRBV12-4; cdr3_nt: TGTGCCAGCAGTTTTCAGGGATCGCAAGAGCAGTACTTC; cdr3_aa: CASSFQGSQEQYF
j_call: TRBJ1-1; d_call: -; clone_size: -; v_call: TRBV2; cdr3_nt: TGTGCCAGCAGTCCACAGATGAACACTGAAGCTTTCTTT; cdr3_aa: CASSPQMNTEAFF
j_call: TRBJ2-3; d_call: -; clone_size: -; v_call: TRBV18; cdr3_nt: TGTGCCAGCTCAAAGGATCTAGTAAATCTGGATACGCAGTATTTT; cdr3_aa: CASSKDLVNLDTQYF
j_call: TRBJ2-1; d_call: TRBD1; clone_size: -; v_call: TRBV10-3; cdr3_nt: TGTGCCATCAGTGAGTCGACAGGGCCCTACAATGAGCAGTTCTTC; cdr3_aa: CAISESTGPYNEQFF
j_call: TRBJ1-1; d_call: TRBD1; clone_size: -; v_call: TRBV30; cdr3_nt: TGTGCCTGGAGTGTACAGGGGACAGGGGCTTTCTTT; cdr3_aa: CAWSVQGTGAFF
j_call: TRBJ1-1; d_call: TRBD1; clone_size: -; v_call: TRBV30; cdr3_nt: TGTGCCTGGAGTTATACGGGACAGGGGAACACTGAAGCTTTCTTT; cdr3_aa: CAWSYTGQGNTEAFF
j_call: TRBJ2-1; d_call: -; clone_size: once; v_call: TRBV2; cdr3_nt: TGTGCCAGCAGAAGAGGGCAGGGCCCTTACAATGAGCAGTTCTTC; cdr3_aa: CASRRGQGPYNEQFF
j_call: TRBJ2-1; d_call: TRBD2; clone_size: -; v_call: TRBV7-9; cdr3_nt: TGTGCCAGCAGCTTAGGACTAGCGGGTACCTACAATGAGCAGTTCTTC; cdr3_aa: CASSLGLAGTYNEQFF
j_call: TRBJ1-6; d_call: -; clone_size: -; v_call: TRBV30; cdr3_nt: TGTGCCCTGGAAGCGGGGGCGCGGAATTCACCCCTCCACTTT; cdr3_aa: CALEAGARNSPLHF
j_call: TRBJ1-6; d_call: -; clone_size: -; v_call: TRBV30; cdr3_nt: TGTGCCTGGAGGGCCGGGCAGGGCGCCTCACCCCTCCACTTT; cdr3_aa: CAWRAGQGASPLHF
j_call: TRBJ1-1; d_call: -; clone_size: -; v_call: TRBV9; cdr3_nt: TGTGCCAGCAGCGTAGATGGCGGAGTGAACACTGAAGCTTTCTTT; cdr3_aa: CASSVDGGVNTEAFF
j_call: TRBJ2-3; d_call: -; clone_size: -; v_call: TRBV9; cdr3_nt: TGTGCCAGCAGCGACGGAGGTCAGACCACAGATACGCAGTATTTT; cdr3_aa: CASSDGGQTTDTQYF
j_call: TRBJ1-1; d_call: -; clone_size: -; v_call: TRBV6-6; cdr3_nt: TGTGCCAGCAGCCCCGTCCTGAACACTGAAGCTTTCTTT; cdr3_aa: CASSPVLNTEAFF
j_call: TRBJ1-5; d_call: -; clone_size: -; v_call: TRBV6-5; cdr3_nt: TGTGCCAGCAGGCCTTCCCAGGATGATCAGCCCCAGCATTTT; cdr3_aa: CASRPSQDDQPQHF
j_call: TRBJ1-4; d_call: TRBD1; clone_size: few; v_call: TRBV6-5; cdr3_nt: TGTGCCAGCCTGGGGACAGGATGGATGTTTTTT; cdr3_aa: CASLGTGWMFF